The entry below describes one TCR beta chain. Its target is unknown. The data originate from a study of radiation and T cells in renal cell carcinoma. Whole-study results and caveats: Top 100 clonotypes averaged approximately 54% in irradiated versus about 43% in nephrectomy-only tumors.

Libraries were prepared by immunoSEQ multiplex PCR; TCRdb keeps only in-frame clonotypes and omits some of them. The repertoire has 15,000 to 20,000 clones, 55% of them found once; the top ten carry approximately 12%. The germline V and J ends were trimmed by 0 bases and 3 bases, with 14 bases remaining between them. The germline gives CDR1 LGHNA, CDR2 YNFKEQ. The CDR3 consists of 16 residues. Described treatment: 15 Gy SBRT to primary tumor, nephrectomy 4 weeks later. The chain is built from TRBV4-2 and TRBJ1-2; D gene uncertain. The sequence came from a man in his fifties with renal cell carcinoma. The sequencing used tumor tissue, collected from a patient whose treatment included radiotherapy and nephrectomy. This CDR3 is CASSQDESRPHYGYTF. CDR3 DNA sequence: TGTGCCAGCAGCCAAGATGAGTCGCGTCCTCACTATGGCTACACCTTC.